Shown below are 7 T cell receptor beta chains from a single sample sequenced in a study of human T cells and chemical hapten exposure. As to time point: pre-sensitization, week 0. Treatment noted: therapeutic diphenylcyclopropenone sensitization with weekly scalp DPC. In TCRdb, the RACE reads were re-called with MiXCR into one record per CDR3 protein. The sample shows tens of thousands of distinct CDR3 sequences, 11% of them seen only once. The input for sequencing was whole blood, taken in connection with sensitization to the hapten diphenylcyclopropenone (DPC). Source of these receptors: a woman aged 45-60 years with alopecia areata. Some clones in this sample may be carry-over from other donors' samples.

The sample holds many counts of this clonotype. The chain uses TRBV7-2 and TRBJ2-1; the match to TRBD2 covers 7 bases. The CDR3 covers 16 residues. Trimming took 6 bases from V and 4 from J; bases not matched to a gene: 12. Germline V gene lookup returns CDR1 SGHTA and CDR2 FQGNSA. This CDR3 is CASRIRGVDSYNEQFF. CDR3 coding DNA: TGTGCCAGCAGAATACGGGGGGTGGACTCTTACAATGAGCAGTTCTTC. Using reference TRBV7-2 and TRBJ2-1 for the parts outside the CDR3, the full variable domain is GAGVSQSPSNKVTEKGKDVELRCDPISGHTALYWYRQSLGQGLEFLIYFQGNSAPDKSGLPSDRFSAERTGGSVSTLTIQRTQQEDSAVYLCASRIRGVDSYNEQFFGPGTRLTVL.

With respect to this clonotype: With a much larger clone just one base away, this may be a read error. This sequence joins TRBV2 and TRBJ2-1, with 8 bases aligning to TRBD2. Germline-derived CDR1 and CDR2 are SNHLY and FYNNEI. The CDR3 spans 23 residues. The CDR3 nucleotides are TGTGCCAGCCCAGCCGGAGACAGGATACCCTACACCGGGACTAGTCGCTCCAACAATGAGCAGTTCTTC. It is translated as CASPAGDRIPYTGTSRSNNEQFF.

This clonotype was recorded many times. The gene calls are TRBV29-1 and TRBJ1-4; 7 bases align to TRBD1. This CDR3 is 13 amino acids long. From germline, CDR1 is SQVTM and CDR2 ANQGSEA. V dropped 7 bases and J dropped 4; count of bases not matched to a gene: 6. CDR3 residues: CSAGTASNEKLFF. DNA for the CDR3: TGCAGCGCAGGGACAGCCAGTAATGAAAAACTGTTTTTT.

This clonotype was seen repeatedly, ten times or more. CDR3 in amino acids: CSVERSTDTQYF. The CDR3 DNA follows: TGCAGCGTTGAAAGGTCAACGGATACGCAGTATTTT. The V call is TRBV29-1, the J call TRBJ2-3, with D unclear. Trimming pared 2 bases from V and 6 bases from J, leaving 9 bases between. The CDR3 loop spans 12 amino acids. Germline V gives CDR1 SQVTM, CDR2 ANQGSEA.

Here the CDR3 DNA reads TGTGCCAGCGGACAGGGGCTGAACACTGAAGCTTTCTTT. Protein: CASGQGLNTEAFF. This sequence joins TRBV14 and TRBJ1-1; 9 bases fit TRBD1. The V and J ends lost 8 bases and 0 bases, in that order; junction bases with no gene match: 1. This CDR3 is built from 13 residues. Germline-derived CDR1 and CDR2 are SGHDN and FVKESK.

In nucleotides, the CDR3 is TGTGCCAGCAGTTACGGGGACGAGCAGTACTTC. It codes for CASSYGDEQYF. The genes are TRBV6-6 and TRBJ2-7, with D unclear. This CDR3 region has 11 residues. Looked up from germline, CDR1 is MNHNY and CDR2 is SVGAGI (reference sequence). The V end was cut by 2 bases, the J end by 5 bases, with 4 bases between.

This clonotype was seen only a few times. The rearrangement uses TRBV13 and TRBJ2-7; TRBD2 matches at 11 bases. J was trimmed by 2 bases and V by 5 bases; bases with no gene match: 2. The CDR3 covers 14 residues. Germline CDR1 is PRHDT and CDR2 is FYEKMQ (reference sequence). CDR3 sequence: CASSKGLAAYEQYF. In nucleotides, the CDR3 is TGTGCCAGCAGCAAGGGACTAGCGGCCTACGAGCAGTACTTC. The whole variable domain, remainder taken from reference TRBV13 and TRBJ2-7, is AAGVIQSPRHLIKEKRETATLKCYPIPRHDTVYWYQQGPGQDPQFLISFYEKMQSDKGSIPDRFSAQQFSDYHSELNMSSLELGDSALYFCASSKGLAAYEQYFGPGTRLTVT.